This T cell receptor (beta chain) was retrieved from a study of blood T cell repertoires in COVID-19. At the level of the study: Some COVID-19 samples were acute and others convalescent; all came from the United States, Italy and Spain. T cells, B-cell-depleted T cells, or PBMCs provided the cDNA or gDNA that served as material.

The data were produced by immunoSEQ multiplex PCR, yet TCRdb's version contains in-frame clones alone and is incomplete. The sample consists of approximately 70,000 clones, roughly 90% of them appearing once. Germline CDR1 and CDR2: SGHAT and FQNNGV. The CDR3 is made up of 15 amino acids. The J segment lost 4 bases and the V segment lost 3 bases, leaving 2 bases of the junction unmatched. The chain recombines TRBV11-2 with TRBJ2-1; 11 nucleotides agree with TRBD2. The TCR comes from a human donor in a cohort sampled during active COVID-19. The sequenced sample was peripheral blood. The chain's CDR3 is CASSFGLAGYNEQFF. The CDR3 coding sequence is TGTGCCAGCAGCTTCGGACTAGCGGGTTACAATGAGCAGTTCTTC. Based on the CDR3 plus reference TRBV11-2 and TRBJ2-1, the full variable domain is EAGVAQSPRYKIIEKRQSVAFWCNPISGHATLYWYQQILGQGPKLLIQFQNNGVVDDSQLPKDRFSAERLKGVDSTLKIQPAKLEDSAVYLCASSFGLAGYNEQFFGPGTRLTVL.